These 13 T cell receptor beta chains were sequenced from one sample in a study of T cell clonotyping in hematopoietic cell transplantation. The assay was immunoSEQ multiplex PCR, and TCRdb's table has in-frame clones only and misses some. The repertoire holds fewer than 15,000 clones, with 70% to 80% as singletons. This specimen consisted of peripheral blood mononuclear cells, obtained 180 days after allogeneic stem cell transplant. These receptors came from a male patient aged 60 to 75 who had an allogeneic stem cell transplant from an unrelated donor, so the T cells may come from the graft donor. Some clones in this sample may be carry-over from other donors' samples.

This clone was seen a few times. This chain's CDR3 is CASTGTSGTGELFF. CDR3 coding DNA: TGTGCCAGCACCGGGACTAGCGGTACCGGGGAGCTGTTTTTT. The chain has TRBV6-5 and TRBJ2-2; 11 bases match TRBD2. V lost 7 bases, J lost 5 bases, and 3 bases stayed unmatched. CDR3 length: 14 amino acids. CDR1 is MNHEY, CDR2 SVGAGI, per germline.

The chain couples TRBV9 to TRBJ2-7; 9 bases line up with TRBD1. CDR1 is SGDLS and CDR2 is YYNGEE in the germline V gene. After removal of 3 bases from V and 6 bases from J, the junction contained 10 bases not matched to a gene. This CDR3 is built from 15 residues. The chain's CDR3 is CASSADRGGYGEQYF. The CDR3 coding sequence is TGTGCCAGCAGCGCGGACAGGGGCGGATATGGCGAGCAGTACTTC. The complete variable domain, with remaining parts taken from reference TRBV9 and TRBJ2-7, reads DSGVTQTPKHLITATGQRVTLRCSPRSGDLSVYWYQQSLDQGLQFLIQYYNGEERAKGNILERFSAQQFPDLHSELNLSSLELGDSALYFCASSADRGGYGEQYFGPGTRLTVT.

The chain combines TRBV30 with TRBJ1-6, with D uncertain. Per germline, CDR1 GTSNPN and CDR2 SVGIG (reference sequence). V lost 5 bases and J 0 bases, leaving 5 bases between the germline ends. The CDR3 runs to 13 residues. The CDR3 sequence: CAWASSYNSPLHF. The CDR3 DNA sequence: TGTGCCTGGGCGAGCTCCTATAATTCACCCCTCCACTTT.

This rearrangement joins TRBV4-3 to TRBJ1-2; weak D call: TRBD1 (6 bases). Trimming took off 4 bases at V and 6 bases at J, with 21 bases between the two ends. Germline loops: CDR1 LGHNA, CDR2 YSLEER. The CDR3 sequence is 16 residues long. The CDR3 here is CASSRVPRDKGHGYTF. In DNA form, the CDR3 reads TGCGCCAGCAGCCGAGTGCCCCGGGACAAAGGCCATGGCTACACCTTC.

The CDR3 DNA reads as TGTGCCAGCAGCTTGCTCAGGAATGAGCAGTTCTTC. It translates to CASSLLRNEQFF. The chain is built from TRBV5-6 and TRBJ2-1; D remains unclear. Germline V gene sequence: CDR1 SGHDT, CDR2 YYEEEE. Trimming took off 1 base at V and 7 bases at J, with 6 bases between the two ends. CDR3 length: 12 residues.

This clone was seen only once. V and J are TRBV7-6 and TRBJ1-2; no clear D gene. This CDR3 is built from 15 residues. With 1 base removed from V and 4 bases from J, the gap between germline ends came to 13 bases. CDR1 is SGHVS and CDR2 is FNYEAQ in the germline V gene. The CDR3 loop reads CASSLDEGRSYGYTF. In DNA form, the CDR3 reads TGTGCCAGCAGCTTAGATGAAGGAAGGTCCTATGGCTACACCTTC. Supplemented by reference TRBV7-6 and TRBJ1-2, the full variable domain reads GAGVSQSPRYKVTKRGQDVALRCDPISGHVSLYWYRQALGQGPEFLTYFNYEAQQDKSGLPNDRFSAERPEGSISTLTIQRTEQRDSAMYRCASSLDEGRSYGYTFGSGTRLTVV.

This clone has a handful of counts. This chain uses TRBV2 with TRBJ1-3; D might be TRBD1 (6 bases). Trimming pared 10 bases from V and 2 bases from J, leaving 18 bases between. Germline values: CDR1 SNHLY, CDR2 FYNNEI. The CDR3 length is 15 residues. CDR3 sequence reads: CANGQPKDPGNTIYF. Written as DNA, the CDR3 is TGTGCCAACGGACAGCCTAAGGACCCTGGAAACACCATATATTTT.

The chain links TRBV5-1 to TRBJ2-7; D may be TRBD1 (6 bases). This CDR3 has 14 amino acids. Trimming took 1 base from V and 5 from J, leaving 13 bases between them. Germline V CDR1 and CDR2: SGHRS, YFSETQ. DNA for the CDR3: TGCGCCAGCAGCTTGTTGCAGGGGCGGGACGAGCAGTACTTC. Encoded protein: CASSLLQGRDEQYF.

The chain joins TRBV9 to TRBJ2-5; TRBD2 matches at 10 bases. V was clipped by 7 bases and J by 1 base; unmatched bases: 4. The germline CDR1 and CDR2 sequences are SGDLS and YYNGEE. CDR3 size: 14 residues. The CDR3 bases are TGTGCCAGCCCCCGGACTAGCGGCCAAGAGACCCAGTACTTC. It translates to CASPRTSGQETQYF.

With regard to this clone: The identical CDR3 is also encoded by other nucleotide sequences in the sample. The rearrangement uses TRBV30 and TRBJ2-3, with D unclear. V was clipped by 5 bases and J by 0 bases, with 6 bases between them. CDR3 length: 12 residues. Germline CDR1 reads GTSNPN; CDR2 reads SVGIG (reference sequence). The CDR3 region is CAWSLSTDTQYF. In DNA form, the CDR3 reads TGTGCCTGGTCTCTTAGCACAGATACGCAGTATTTT.

The chain couples TRBV27 to TRBJ1-2; no clear D gene. The V gene's germline CDR1 is MNHEY and CDR2 SMNVEV (reference sequence). V dropped 5 bases and J dropped 7 bases, with 20 bases sitting between them. This CDR3 spans 15 amino acids. CDR3 amino acids: CASSPHGVPISGYTF. Here the CDR3 DNA reads TGTGCCAGCAGTCCCCACGGAGTACCGATTTCTGGCTACACCTTC.

The sample holds a few counts of this clone. The rearrangement uses TRBV5-6 and TRBJ1-2, with D unresolved. This CDR3 is built from 13 residues. Germline V gene data show CDR1 as SGHDT and CDR2 as YYEEEE. V was clipped by 4 bases and J by 2 bases, with 9 bases between them. CDR3 protein: CASSPTENYGYTF. The CDR3 DNA follows: TGTGCCAGCAGCCCAACGGAAAACTATGGCTACACCTTC.

About this clone itself: This sequence may be a read error, since a much larger clone differs from it by one base. This sample also contains other DNA sequences that code for the same CDR3. CDR3 residues: CASSTGGREAFF. The CDR3 DNA reads as TGTGCCAGTAGTACAGGGGGACGGGAAGCTTTCTTT. The chain has TRBV19 and TRBJ1-1; 7 positions agree with TRBD1. Germline CDR1 is LNHDA and CDR2 is SQIVND (reference sequence). The CDR3 totals 12 residues. The V gene end was trimmed by 4 bases and the J gene end by 8 bases; junction bases not matched to a gene: 4. The variable domain in full, completed from reference TRBV19 and TRBJ1-1, reads DGGITQSPKYLFRKEGQNVTLSCEQNLNHDAMYWYRQDPGQGLRLIYYSQIVNDFQKGDIAEGYSVSREKKESFPLTVTSAQKNPTAFYLCASSTGGREAFFGQGTRLTVV.